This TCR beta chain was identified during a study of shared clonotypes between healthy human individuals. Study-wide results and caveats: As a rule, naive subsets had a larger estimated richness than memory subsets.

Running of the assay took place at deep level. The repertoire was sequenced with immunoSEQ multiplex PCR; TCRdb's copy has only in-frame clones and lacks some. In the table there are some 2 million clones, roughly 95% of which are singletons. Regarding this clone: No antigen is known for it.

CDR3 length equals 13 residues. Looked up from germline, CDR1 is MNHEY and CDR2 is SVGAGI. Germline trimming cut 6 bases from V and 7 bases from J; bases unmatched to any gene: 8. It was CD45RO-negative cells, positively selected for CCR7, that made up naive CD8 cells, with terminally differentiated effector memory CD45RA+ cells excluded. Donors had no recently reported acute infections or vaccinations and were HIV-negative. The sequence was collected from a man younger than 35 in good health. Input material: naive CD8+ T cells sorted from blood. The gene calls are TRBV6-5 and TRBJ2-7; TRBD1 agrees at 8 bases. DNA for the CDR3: TGTGCCAGCAGGCGCAAACAGGGGGGAGAGCAGTACTTC. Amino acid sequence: CASRRKQGGEQYF.